This T cell receptor beta chain was retrieved from a study of shared clonotypes between healthy human individuals. CD45RO-negative, CCR7-selected cells formed the naive CD8 fraction, which excluded terminally differentiated effector memory CD45RA+ cells. CDR3 size: 13 residues. Trimming stripped 2 bases from V and 2 bases from J, with 7 bases between. Per the germline V gene, CDR1 is MNHEY and CDR2 is SVGAGI. TCRdb's copy holds only in-frame clones and misses some; the assay was immunoSEQ multiplex PCR. This sample has under 2,000,000 clones, with approximately 95% found just once. The V call is TRBV6-5, the J call TRBJ2-7; D perhaps matches TRBD2 (5 bases). Specimen: naive CD8+ T cells sorted from blood. The TCR originated in a man aged 18 to 35 in good health. The CDR3 sequence is CASSYGLTYEQYF. The DNA for the CDR3 is TGTGCCAGCAGTTACGGACTCACCTACGAGCAGTACTTC.